The clone carrying this T cell receptor beta chain showed up just a few times. Its antigen remains unidentified. Clones were read by immunoSEQ multiplex PCR, and TCRdb kept only the in-frame ones, dropping some. The sample yields roughly 480,000 clones, 79% seen once. Germline V gene data show CDR1 as MGHDK and CDR2 as SYGVNS. The CDR3 consists of 18 residues. The V segment lost 3 bases and the J segment 0 bases; nucleotides outside the gene matches: 12. This specimen comes from a study of shared clonotypes between healthy human individuals. Study in general: Donors were a couple of women and a few men aged 18 to 49.

Study findings and constraints: Read depth was anticipated to influence clonotype sharing among donors.

The clonotype originates from a woman in her forties in good health. Some clones in this sample may be carry-over from other donors' samples. The chain has TRBV25-1 and TRBJ1-1; TRBD1 matches 8 bases. The source material was PBMCs. CDR3 amino acids: CASSDKDRVTNMNTEAFF. CDR3 nucleotide sequence: TGTGCCAGCAGTGACAAGGACAGGGTAACGAACATGAACACTGAAGCTTTCTTT.